These 8 T cell receptor beta chains were sequenced from one sample in a study of CD8 T cells in ankylosing spondylitis. TCRdb re-analysed the 5' RACE reads in MiXCR, keeping a single row per CDR3 protein. The top ten hold approximately 20% of the sample, which has a few hundred thousand distinct CDR3 sequences, under 12% seen once. Sequencing used blood, either unsorted or a sorted T cell fraction (not recorded which). All receptors come from a male donor with ankylosing spondylitis or in good health (not recorded which).

This clonotype has at least ten counts. The genes are TRBV6-1 and TRBJ1-2; 7 nucleotides agree with TRBD1. Trimming at V came to 7 bases and at J to 4 bases, leaving 12 bases not matched to a gene. The germline V gene encodes CDR1 MNHNS and CDR2 SASEGT. This CDR3 has 15 residues. In DNA form, the CDR3 reads TGTGCCAGCATCGAACGGGACAGCGACCTCTATGGCTACACCTTC. The encoded protein is CASIERDSDLYGYTF.

Here the CDR3 DNA reads TGCAGCGTTGTGGACAGTCTTCATGGCCAAGAGACCCAGTACTTC. As protein: CSVVDSLHGQETQYF. The V call is TRBV29-1, the J call TRBJ2-5; D may be TRBD1 (6 bases). The V end lost 4 bases, the J end lost 1 base, and 16 bases lay between the germline ends. Germline V gives CDR1 SQVTM, CDR2 ANQGSEA. There are 15 residues in the CDR3. Together with reference TRBV29-1 and TRBJ2-5, the CDR3 gives the full variable domain: SAVISQKPSRDICQRGTSLTIQCQVDSQVTMMFWYRQQPGQSLTLIATANQGSEATYESGFVIDKFPISRPNLTFSTLTVSNMSPEDSSIYLCSVVDSLHGQETQYFGPGTRLLVL.

A note on this clonotype: A much larger clone sits a single nucleotide away, making a read error possible. This chain joins TRBV7-9 and TRBJ2-7, with a weak D call TRBD1 (6 bases). V gave up 3 bases and J gave up 6 bases, with 12 bases separating them. The germline V gene has CDR1 SEHNR and CDR2 FQNEAQ (reference sequence). This CDR3 is 13 amino acids long. Here the CDR3 DNA reads TGTGCCAGCAGCTTTACAGGGTTCCGCGAGCAGTACTTC. It encodes CASSFTGFREQYF.

This clonotype appeared a few times. The chain links TRBV7-9 to TRBJ1-1; D uncertain. Germline V gives CDR1 SEHNR, CDR2 FQNEAQ (reference sequence). The CDR3 has 11 residues. The germline V and J ends were trimmed by 3 bases and 8 bases, with 7 bases remaining between them. The CDR3 is CASSFPREAFF. CDR3 coding DNA: TGTGCCAGCAGCTTCCCCAGGGAAGCTTTCTTT.

This clonotype was detected ten times or more. V is TRBV18 and J is TRBJ2-7, with 9 bases fitting TRBD2. Germline CDR1 KGHSH, CDR2 LQKENI. With 2 bases clipped from V and 3 bases from J, the junction kept 2 bases outside the gene matches. This CDR3 contains 14 residues. The CDR3 sequence is CASSPGTSSYEQYF. The DNA of the CDR3 is TGTGCCAGCTCACCAGGGACTAGCAGCTACGAGCAGTACTTC.

This clonotype was counted between two and nine times. With a much larger clone just one base away, this may be a read error. The J gene is TRBJ2-4, the V gene TRBV7-9, with D perhaps assigned TRBD1 or TRBD2 (6 bases each). The length of the CDR3 is 15 residues. CDR1 SEHNR and CDR2 FQNEAQ come from the germline V gene (reference sequence). In DNA form, the CDR3 reads TGTGCCAGCAGCTTAGAGTGGGGGGACAAAAACAGTCAGTACTTC. This codes for CASSLEWGDKNSQYF.

This clonotype was observed many times. The J gene is TRBJ2-3, the V gene TRBV7-6; 8 bases fit TRBD1. The CDR3 extends over 15 amino acids. Germline CDR1 is SGHVS and CDR2 is FNYEAQ. V lost 2 bases and J lost 6; bases outside the gene matches: 7. CDR3 sequence: CASSLYTGGEDTQYF. The CDR3, as DNA: TGTGCCAGCAGCTTATACACAGGGGGTGAGGATACGCAGTATTTT.

This clonotype was counted between two and nine times. The genes are TRBV2 and TRBJ2-1, with 14 bases identical to TRBD2. Per the germline V gene, CDR1 is SNHLY and CDR2 is FYNNEI. Unmatched junction bases numbered 4, after V lost 8 bases and J lost 4 bases. This CDR3 contains 15 residues. The DNA for the CDR3 is TGTGCCAGCCTGAGGACTAGCGGGGGGTACAATGAGCAGTTCTTC. This gives the protein CASLRTSGGYNEQFF.